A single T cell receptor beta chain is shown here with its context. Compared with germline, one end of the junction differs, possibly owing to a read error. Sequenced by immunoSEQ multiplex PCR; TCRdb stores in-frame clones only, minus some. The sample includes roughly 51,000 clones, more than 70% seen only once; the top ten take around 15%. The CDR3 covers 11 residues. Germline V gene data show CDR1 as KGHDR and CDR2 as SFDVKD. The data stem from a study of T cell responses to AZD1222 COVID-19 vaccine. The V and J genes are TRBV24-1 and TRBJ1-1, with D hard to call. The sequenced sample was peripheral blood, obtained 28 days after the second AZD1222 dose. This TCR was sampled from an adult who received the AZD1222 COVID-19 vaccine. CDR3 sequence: CATSTDTEAFF. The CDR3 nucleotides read TGTGCCACCAGTACCGACACCGAAGCTTTCTTT.